The 24 T cell receptor beta chains below all came from one sample that was sequenced in a study of blood T cell repertoires in COVID-19. Assay: immunoSEQ multiplex PCR; the TCRdb copy retains only in-frame clones and omits some. The repertoire has some 40,000 clones, roughly 92% of them found once; the top ten carry under 0.4%. The sample comprised peripheral blood. These receptors were collected from a man aged 50-60 years with COVID-19, enrolled during active disease.

V usage is TRBV5-5 and J usage is TRBJ2-3; D is unclear. V was shortened by 3 bases and J by 1 base, with 3 bases between the two germline ends. CDR3 length: 12 amino acids. Germline CDR1 reads SGHKS; CDR2 reads YYEKEE (reference sequence). The CDR3: CASSSGTDTQYF. CDR3 bases: TGTGCCAGCAGCTCTGGCACAGATACGCAGTATTTT.

The chain has TRBV4-2 and TRBJ2-7, with a weak D call TRBD2 (5 bases). V lost 5 bases and J lost 5, with 19 bases in between. The germline gives CDR1 LGHNA, CDR2 YNFKEQ. The CDR3 is 15 amino acids. CDR3: CASSASFSGYDEQYF. In nucleotides, the CDR3 is TGTGCCAGCAGCGCGTCCTTTTCGGGGTATGACGAGCAGTACTTC.

The chain is built from TRBV7-2 and TRBJ2-3; TRBD1 agrees at 10 bases. The V gene end was trimmed by 3 bases and the J gene end by 5 bases; junction bases not matched to a gene: 2. The germline V gene has CDR1 SGHTA and CDR2 FQGNSA. This CDR3 spans 14 amino acids. In DNA form, the CDR3 reads TGTGCCAGCAGCTTTGACAGGGGGCAAGATACGCAGTATTTT. Protein sequence: CASSFDRGQDTQYF.

CDR3 amino acids: CASSWRGEGRDTQYF. The CDR3 DNA is TGTGCCAGCAGCTGGCGTGGGGAGGGCCGAGATACGCAGTATTTT. The V and J genes are TRBV5-4 and TRBJ2-3; 7 bases align to TRBD2. With V trimmed by 3 bases and J by 5 bases, 9 bases remained unmatched. CDR3 length: 15 amino acids. Germline CDR1 and CDR2: SGHNT and YYREEE (reference sequence).

This chain links TRBV3-1 (or the pseudogene TRBV3-2) with TRBJ2-7; tentative D call: TRBD1 (6 bases). Trimming took off 1 base at V and 3 bases at J, with 13 bases between the two ends. Looked up from germline, CDR1 is LGHDT and CDR2 is YNNKEL (reference sequence). The CDR3 has 15 residues. The CDR3 reads CASSQGRTASYEQYF. In nucleotides, the CDR3 is TGTGCCAGCAGCCAAGGCCGGACAGCAAGCTACGAGCAGTACTTC.

This clone was seen just once. V and J are TRBV11-2 and TRBJ1-4; D possibly corresponds to TRBD1 (6 bases). The germline CDR1 and CDR2 sequences are SGHAT and FQNNGV. The CDR3 consists of 19 residues. The V end was cut by 5 bases, the J end by 8 bases, with 30 bases between. CDR3 coding DNA: TGTGCCAGCAGCCCTGTGCGGGGGGCGCGGGAAGGCTCAATCGAAAAACTGTTTTTT. Translation gives CASSPVRGAREGSIEKLFF.

The CDR3 DNA reads TGTGCCACTTCGGGACAGGGGAGCACCGGGGAGCTGTTTTTT. It yields the protein CATSGQGSTGELFF. This chain joins TRBV2 and TRBJ2-2, with 10 bases lining up with TRBD1. The CDR3 runs to 14 residues. The ends lost 10 bases at V and 4 bases at J; junction bases unmatched: 6. The germline CDR1 and CDR2 sequences are SNHLY and FYNNEI.

V and J are TRBV5-4 and TRBJ2-3, with 14 positions matching TRBD2. Germline CDR1 SGHNT, CDR2 YYREEE (reference sequence). V was clipped by 7 bases and J by 4 bases; unmatched bases: 5. The CDR3 has 15 residues. This CDR3 reads CASGTSGGGPDTQYF. DNA for the CDR3: TGTGCCAGCGGGACTAGCGGGGGTGGCCCAGATACGCAGTATTTT.

The chain employs TRBV29-1 and TRBJ2-3, with D perhaps matching TRBD2 (6 bases). The CDR3 has 15 amino acids. Per the germline V gene, CDR1 is SQVTM and CDR2 is ANQGSEA. Deletions cut 6 bases from V and 2 bases from J, with 18 bases between. The CDR3 DNA is TGCAGCGTCGTGAGGGGAAGGGAGGCCACAGATACGCAGTATTTT. Its translation is CSVVRGREATDTQYF.

The chain carries TRBV4-1 and TRBJ2-1; D ambiguous. Trimming cost V 2 bases and J 0 bases, with 14 bases left between them. Per germline, CDR1 MGHRA and CDR2 YSYEKL. The CDR3 is 17 amino acids. Here the CDR3 reads CASSQPYRVRSYNEQFF. The CDR3 DNA follows: TGCGCCAGCAGCCAACCCTATCGAGTCCGCTCCTACAATGAGCAGTTCTTC.

The chain has TRBV27 and TRBJ2-7; D might be TRBD2 (6 bases). The CDR3 length is 16 residues. CDR1 and CDR2 (germline): MNHEY, SMNVEV (reference sequence). V was pared by 6 bases and J by 4 bases, with 22 bases between. This chain's CDR3 is CASSQRAGTSYYEQYF. The CDR3 region has the DNA TGTGCCAGCAGCCAACGAGCCGGGACTTCCTATTACGAGCAGTACTTC.

The V call is TRBV7-2, the J call TRBJ1-5, with 10 nucleotides matching TRBD1. The V segment lost 4 bases and the J segment 4 bases; nucleotides outside the gene matches: 4. There are 15 residues in the CDR3. Germline V gives CDR1 SGHTA, CDR2 FQGNSA. CDR3 DNA sequence: TGTGCCAGCAGCTCCAGACAGGGGGCAAATCAGCCCCAGCATTTT. Translation: CASSSRQGANQPQHF.

The chain combines TRBV2 with TRBJ1-2, with D perhaps matching TRBD1 (5 bases). Deletions cut 1 base from V and 7 bases from J, with 13 bases between. Germline CDR1 and CDR2: SNHLY and FYNNEI. The CDR3 is 14 residues long. CDR3 nucleotide sequence: TGTGCCAGCAGTGAAGATCGGGGGGTAGGTGGCTACACCTTC. This sequence encodes CASSEDRGVGGYTF.

The chain joins TRBV15 to TRBJ2-1; TRBD2 matches at 10 bases. Germline values: CDR1 LNHNV, CDR2 YYDKDF (reference sequence). This CDR3 is 16 amino acids long. Trimming cost V 1 base and J 3 bases; bases outside gene matches: 3. The CDR3 region has the DNA TGTGCCACCAGCAGAGGGTCTAGCGGGGGCTACAATGAGCAGTTCTTC. Encoded protein: CATSRGSSGGYNEQFF.

The rearrangement joins TRBV30 to TRBJ1-2; a possible D gene is TRBD1 (5 bases). Germline values: CDR1 GTSNPN, CDR2 SVGIG (reference sequence). The V gene lost 5 bases and the J gene lost 5 bases, with 18 bases spanning the gap. The CDR3 length is 14 residues. CDR3 DNA: TGTGCCTGGGCGACAGTCCTTGCCTCGTATGGCTACACCTTC. This sequence encodes CAWATVLASYGYTF.

J is TRBJ2-1 and V is TRBV6-5; D is possibly TRBD2 (7 bases). This CDR3 has 15 amino acids. Per germline, CDR1 MNHEY and CDR2 SVGAGI. The V gene lost 6 bases and the J gene lost 0 bases, with 12 bases spanning the gap. The CDR3 is CASRGGGSSYNEQFF. Written as DNA, the CDR3 is TGTGCCAGCAGGGGGGGCGGGAGCTCCTACAATGAGCAGTTCTTC.

V gene TRBV2 combines with J gene TRBJ2-1, with 9 positions matching TRBD2. V gave up 6 bases and J gave up 0 bases; unmatched junction bases: 6. Germline assignment: CDR1 SNHLY and CDR2 FYNNEI. The CDR3 totals 16 residues. CDR3 amino acids: CASSPLAGYSYNEQFF. CDR3 coding DNA: TGTGCCAGCAGCCCCCTAGCGGGATACTCCTACAATGAGCAGTTCTTC.

The V gene is TRBV4-1, the J gene TRBJ2-2; 11 nucleotides match TRBD2. The CDR3 sequence is 19 residues long. From germline, CDR1 is MGHRA and CDR2 YSYEKL. V was pared by 2 bases and J by 5 bases, with 13 bases of the junction left unmatched. The CDR3 spells CASSQRAVAGGPGTGELFF. CDR3 nucleotide sequence: TGCGCCAGCAGCCAAAGGGCAGTAGCGGGAGGGCCAGGGACCGGGGAGCTGTTTTTT.

This clone was observed once. The V and J genes are TRBV29-1 and TRBJ1-1, with D uncertain. CDR3 size: 12 residues. Deletions cut 1 base from V and 7 bases from J, with 10 bases between. Germline loops: CDR1 SQVTM, CDR2 ANQGSEA. CDR3 DNA: TGCAGCGTTGAAGGTGGAGACGGTGAAGCTTTCTTT. Its protein is CSVEGGDGEAFF. Variable domain in full (rest from reference TRBV29-1 and TRBJ1-1): SAVISQKPSRDICQRGTSLTIQCQVDSQVTMMFWYRQQPGQSLTLIATANQGSEATYESGFVIDKFPISRPNLTFSTLTVSNMSPEDSSIYLCSVEGGDGEAFFGQGTRLTVV.

V and J are TRBV5-1 and TRBJ2-7; D gene uncertain. The CDR3 length is 14 residues. The V and J ends lost 0 bases and 2 bases respectively, with 9 bases between them. Germline CDR1 and CDR2: SGHRS and YFSETQ. In DNA form, the CDR3 reads TGCGCCAGCAGCTTGGGAGCTGGGCCCTACGAGCAGTACTTC. Its protein is CASSLGAGPYEQYF. The variable domain in full, with the rest retrieved from reference TRBV5-1 and TRBJ2-7, is KAGVTQTPRYLIKTRGQQVTLSCSPISGHRSVSWYQQTPGQGLQFLFEYFSETQRNKGNFPGRFSGRQFSNSRSEMNVSTLELGDSALYLCASSLGAGPYEQYFGPGTRLTVT.

V is TRBV12-3 or TRBV12-4 and J is TRBJ1-2, with 7 bases aligning to TRBD1. The V gene end was trimmed by 7 bases and the J gene end by 2 bases; junction bases not matched to a gene: 4. The CDR3 is made up of 13 amino acids. CDR3 in DNA: TGTGCCAGCAACCCGACAGGGAACTATGGCTACACCTTC. It is translated as CASNPTGNYGYTF.

The CDR3 DNA follows: TGCGCCAGCAGCCAACGAAATACCGGGGCCTACGAGCAGTACTTC. Amino acid sequence: CASSQRNTGAYEQYF. The rearrangement uses TRBV4-3 and TRBJ2-7; D is possibly TRBD2 (5 bases). The CDR3 consists of 15 residues. V was clipped by 2 bases and J by 2 bases, with 13 bases between them. The germline gives CDR1 LGHNA, CDR2 YSLEER.

The chain has TRBV19 and TRBJ1-3; perhaps TRBD1 as D (6 bases). The CDR3 spans 14 residues. V lost 6 bases and J lost 7, with 16 bases in between. Germline CDR1 and CDR2: LNHDA and SQIVND (reference sequence). The CDR3 loop reads CASSLRGAGNTIYF. The CDR3 DNA follows: TGTGCCAGTAGCCTCCGGGGGGCCGGGAACACCATATATTTT.

This clone was detected only once. The chain uses TRBV19 and TRBJ2-1, with 7 bases that match TRBD2. This CDR3 spans 16 amino acids. CDR1 is LNHDA, CDR2 SQIVND, per germline (reference sequence). The CDR3 DNA is TGTGCGGCGGGCGCGAGCGGGGTAAGCTCCTACAATGAGCAGTTCTTC. Translated, it gives CAAGASGVSSYNEQFF.